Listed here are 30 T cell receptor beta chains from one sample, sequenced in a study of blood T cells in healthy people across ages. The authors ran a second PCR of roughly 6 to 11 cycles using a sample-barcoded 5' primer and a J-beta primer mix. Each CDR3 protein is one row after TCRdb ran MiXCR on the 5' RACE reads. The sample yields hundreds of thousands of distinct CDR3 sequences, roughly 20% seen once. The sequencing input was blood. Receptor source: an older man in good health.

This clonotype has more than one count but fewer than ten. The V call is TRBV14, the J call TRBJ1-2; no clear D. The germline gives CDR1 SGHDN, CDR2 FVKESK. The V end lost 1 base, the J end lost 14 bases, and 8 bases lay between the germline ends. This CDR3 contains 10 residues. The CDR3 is CASSQGQRTF. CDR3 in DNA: TGTGCCAGCAGCCAAGGCCAGAGGACCTTC. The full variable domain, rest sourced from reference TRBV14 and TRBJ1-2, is EAGVTQFPSHSVIEKGQTVTLRCDPISGHDNLYWYRRVMGKEIKFLLHFVKESKQDESGMPNNRFLAERTGGTYSTLKVQPAELEDSGVYFCASSQGQRTFGSGTRLTVV.

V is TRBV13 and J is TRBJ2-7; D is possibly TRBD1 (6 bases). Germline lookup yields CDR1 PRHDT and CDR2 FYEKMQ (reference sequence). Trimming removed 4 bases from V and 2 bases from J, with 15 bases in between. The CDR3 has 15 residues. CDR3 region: CASSSSYEGAYEQYF. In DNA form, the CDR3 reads TGTGCCAGCAGCTCCTCTTATGAGGGGGCCTACGAGCAGTACTTC.

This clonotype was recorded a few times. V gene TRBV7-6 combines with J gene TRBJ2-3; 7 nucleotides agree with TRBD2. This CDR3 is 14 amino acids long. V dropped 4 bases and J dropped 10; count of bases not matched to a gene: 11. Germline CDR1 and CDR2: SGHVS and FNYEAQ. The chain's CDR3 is CASSSPGKGGSQYF. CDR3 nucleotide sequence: TGTGCCAGCAGCTCCCCCGGGAAGGGAGGGTCGCAGTATTTT.

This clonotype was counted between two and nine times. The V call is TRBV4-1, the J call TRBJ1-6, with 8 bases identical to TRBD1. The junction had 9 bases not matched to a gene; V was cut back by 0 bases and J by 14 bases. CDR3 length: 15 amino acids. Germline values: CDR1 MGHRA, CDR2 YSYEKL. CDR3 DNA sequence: TGCGCCAGCAGCCAAGACGGACAGGGTTCGTCAACCCTCCACTTT. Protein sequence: CASSQDGQGSSTLHF.

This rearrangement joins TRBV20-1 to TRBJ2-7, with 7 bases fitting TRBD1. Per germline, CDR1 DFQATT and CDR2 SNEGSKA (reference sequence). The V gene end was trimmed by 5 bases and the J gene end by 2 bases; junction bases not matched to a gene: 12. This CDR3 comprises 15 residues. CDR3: CSAPSTGTATYEQYF. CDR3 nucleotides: TGCAGTGCTCCGTCCACAGGGACAGCGACCTACGAGCAGTACTTC.

Here the CDR3 reads CASSLGLLAGETDTQYF. CDR3 sequence (DNA): TGTGCCAGCAGCTTGGGCCTACTAGCGGGAGAGACAGATACGCAGTATTTT. J is TRBJ2-3 and V is TRBV5-4; 11 bases match TRBD2. The CDR3 runs to 17 residues. Per the germline V gene, CDR1 is SGHNT and CDR2 is YYREEE (reference sequence). V dropped 0 bases and J dropped 3; count of bases not matched to a gene: 6.

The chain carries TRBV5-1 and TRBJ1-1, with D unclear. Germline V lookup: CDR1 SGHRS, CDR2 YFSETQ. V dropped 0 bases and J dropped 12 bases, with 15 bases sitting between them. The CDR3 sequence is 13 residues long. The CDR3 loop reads CASSLDSHLKPFF. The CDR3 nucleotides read TGCGCCAGCAGCTTGGATTCGCACCTGAAGCCTTTCTTT.

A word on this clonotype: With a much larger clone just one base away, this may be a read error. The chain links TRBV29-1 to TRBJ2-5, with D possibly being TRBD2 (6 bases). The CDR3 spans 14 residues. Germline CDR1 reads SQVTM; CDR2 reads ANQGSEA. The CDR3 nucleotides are TGCAGCGTTAAAGAGAGGAGGGGAGGCGAGACCCAGTACTTC. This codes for CSVKERRGGETQYF.

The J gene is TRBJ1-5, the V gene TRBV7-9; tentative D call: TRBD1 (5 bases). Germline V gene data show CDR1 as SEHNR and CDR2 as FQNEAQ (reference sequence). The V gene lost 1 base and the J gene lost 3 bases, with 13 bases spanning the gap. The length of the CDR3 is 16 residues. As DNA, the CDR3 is TGTGCCAGCAGCTTAGTGACCGGGGCGCCCAATCAGCCCCAGCATTTT. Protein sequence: CASSLVTGAPNQPQHF.

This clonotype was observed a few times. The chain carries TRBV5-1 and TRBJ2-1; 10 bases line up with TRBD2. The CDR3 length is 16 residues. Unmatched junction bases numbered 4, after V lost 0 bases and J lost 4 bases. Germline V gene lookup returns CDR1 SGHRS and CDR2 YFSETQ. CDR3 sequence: CASSLVAGGLYNEQFF. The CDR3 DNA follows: TGCGCCAGCAGCTTGGTAGCGGGAGGTTTGTACAATGAGCAGTTCTTC. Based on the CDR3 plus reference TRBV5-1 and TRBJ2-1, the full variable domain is KAGVTQTPRYLIKTRGQQVTLSCSPISGHRSVSWYQQTPGQGLQFLFEYFSETQRNKGNFPGRFSGRQFSNSRSEMNVSTLELGDSALYLCASSLVAGGLYNEQFFGPGTRLTVL.

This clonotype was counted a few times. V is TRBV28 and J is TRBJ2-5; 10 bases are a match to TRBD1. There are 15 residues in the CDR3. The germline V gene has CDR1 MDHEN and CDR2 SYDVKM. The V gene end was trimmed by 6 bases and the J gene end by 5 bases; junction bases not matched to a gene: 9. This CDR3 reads CASRLGQGSGETQYF. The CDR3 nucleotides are TGTGCCAGCAGACTGGGACAGGGGAGCGGCGAGACCCAGTACTTC.

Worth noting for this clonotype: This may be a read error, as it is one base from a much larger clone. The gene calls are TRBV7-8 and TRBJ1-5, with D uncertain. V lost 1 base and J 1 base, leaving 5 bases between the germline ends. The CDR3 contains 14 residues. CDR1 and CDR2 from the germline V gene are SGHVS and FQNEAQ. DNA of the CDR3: TGTGCCAGCAGCTTAGGGAAGAGCAATCAGCCCCAGCATTTT. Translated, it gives CASSLGKSNQPQHF.

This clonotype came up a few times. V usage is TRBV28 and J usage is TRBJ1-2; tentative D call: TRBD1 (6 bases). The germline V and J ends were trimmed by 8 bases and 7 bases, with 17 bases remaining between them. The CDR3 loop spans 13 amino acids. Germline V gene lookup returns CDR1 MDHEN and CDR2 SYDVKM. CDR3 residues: CASGGHVGLGYTF. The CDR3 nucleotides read TGTGCCAGCGGGGGACATGTAGGTCTTGGCTACACCTTC.

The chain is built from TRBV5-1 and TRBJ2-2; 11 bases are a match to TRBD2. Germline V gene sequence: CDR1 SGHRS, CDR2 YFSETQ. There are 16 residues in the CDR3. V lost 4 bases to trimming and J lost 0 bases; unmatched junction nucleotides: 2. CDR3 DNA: TGCGCCAGCAGCGGTAGCGGGGGGGCGAACACCGGGGAGCTGTTTTTT. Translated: CASSGSGGANTGELFF. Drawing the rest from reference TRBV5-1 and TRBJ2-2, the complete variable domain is KAGVTQTPRYLIKTRGQQVTLSCSPISGHRSVSWYQQTPGQGLQFLFEYFSETQRNKGNFPGRFSGRQFSNSRSEMNVSTLELGDSALYLCASSGSGGANTGELFFGEGSRLTVL.

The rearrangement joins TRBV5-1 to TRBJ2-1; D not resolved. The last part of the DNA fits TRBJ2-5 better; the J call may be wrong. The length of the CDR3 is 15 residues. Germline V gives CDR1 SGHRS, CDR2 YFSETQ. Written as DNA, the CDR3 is TGCGCCAGCAGCTCCTCGACACCCCCCTTGGAGACCCAGTACTTC. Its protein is CASSSSTPPLETQYF.

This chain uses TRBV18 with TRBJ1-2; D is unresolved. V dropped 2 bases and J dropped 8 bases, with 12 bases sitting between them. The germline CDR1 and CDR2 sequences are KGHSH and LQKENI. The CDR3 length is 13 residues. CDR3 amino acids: CASSPSPDRGYTF. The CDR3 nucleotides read TGTGCCAGCTCACCATCCCCAGATCGGGGCTACACCTTC.

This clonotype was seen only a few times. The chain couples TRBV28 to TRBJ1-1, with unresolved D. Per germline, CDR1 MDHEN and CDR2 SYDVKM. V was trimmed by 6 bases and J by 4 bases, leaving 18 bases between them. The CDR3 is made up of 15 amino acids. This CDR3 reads CASRVLTAGITEAFF. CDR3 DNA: TGTGCCAGCAGAGTACTCACGGCGGGTATCACTGAAGCTTTCTTT.

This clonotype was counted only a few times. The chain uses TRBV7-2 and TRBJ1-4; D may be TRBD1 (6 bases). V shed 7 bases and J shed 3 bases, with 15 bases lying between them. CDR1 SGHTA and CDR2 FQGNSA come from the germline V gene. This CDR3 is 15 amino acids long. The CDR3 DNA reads TGTGCCAGCAACCCGGGGGGGGCCTCTAATGAAAAACTGTTTTTT. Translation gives CASNPGGASNEKLFF.

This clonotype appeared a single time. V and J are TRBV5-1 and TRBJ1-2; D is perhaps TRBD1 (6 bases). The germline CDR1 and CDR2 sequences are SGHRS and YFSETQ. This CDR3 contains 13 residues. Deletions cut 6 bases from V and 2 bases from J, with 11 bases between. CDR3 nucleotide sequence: TGCGCCAGCAATGGAGGACAGAACTATGGCTACACCTTC. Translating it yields CASNGGQNYGYTF.

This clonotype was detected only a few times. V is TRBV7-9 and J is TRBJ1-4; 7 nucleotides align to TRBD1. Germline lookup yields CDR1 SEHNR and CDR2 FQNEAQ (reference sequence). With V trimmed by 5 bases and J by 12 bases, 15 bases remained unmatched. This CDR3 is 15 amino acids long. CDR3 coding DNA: TGTGCCAGCAGCCGTAGCGAGAGGGGGCCCCGGGAACTGTTTTTT. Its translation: CASSRSERGPRELFF.

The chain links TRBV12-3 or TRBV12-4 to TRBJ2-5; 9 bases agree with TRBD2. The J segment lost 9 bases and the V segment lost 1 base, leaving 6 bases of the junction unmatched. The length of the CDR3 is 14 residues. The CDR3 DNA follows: TGTGCCAGCAGTTTAGGTAGCGGGGGTTGGGCCCAGTACTTC. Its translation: CASSLGSGGWAQYF.

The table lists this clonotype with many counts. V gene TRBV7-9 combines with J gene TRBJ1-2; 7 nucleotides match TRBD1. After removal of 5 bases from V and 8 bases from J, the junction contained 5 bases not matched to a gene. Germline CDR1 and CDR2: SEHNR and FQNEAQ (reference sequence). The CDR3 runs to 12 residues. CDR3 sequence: CASSPTGLGYTF. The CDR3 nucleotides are TGTGCCAGCAGCCCGACAGGGCTCGGCTACACCTTC.

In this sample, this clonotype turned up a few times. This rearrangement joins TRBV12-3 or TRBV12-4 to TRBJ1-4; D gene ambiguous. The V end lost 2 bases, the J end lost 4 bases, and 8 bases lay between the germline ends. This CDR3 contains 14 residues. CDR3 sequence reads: CASSLWRDNEKLFF. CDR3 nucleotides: TGTGCCAGCAGTTTATGGCGGGATAATGAAAAACTGTTTTTT.

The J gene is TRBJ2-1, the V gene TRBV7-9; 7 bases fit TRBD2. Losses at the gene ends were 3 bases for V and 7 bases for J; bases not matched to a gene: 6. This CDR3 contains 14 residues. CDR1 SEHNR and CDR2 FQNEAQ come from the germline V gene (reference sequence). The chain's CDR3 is CASSFGGSQNEQFF. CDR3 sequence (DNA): TGTGCCAGCAGCTTTGGCGGGAGTCAGAATGAGCAGTTCTTC. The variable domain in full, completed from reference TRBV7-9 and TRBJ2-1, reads DTGVSQNPRHKITKRGQNVTFRCDPISEHNRLYWYRQTLGQGPEFLTYFQNEAQLEKSRLLSDRFSAERPKGSFSTLEIQRTEQGDSAMYLCASSFGGSQNEQFFGPGTRLTVL.

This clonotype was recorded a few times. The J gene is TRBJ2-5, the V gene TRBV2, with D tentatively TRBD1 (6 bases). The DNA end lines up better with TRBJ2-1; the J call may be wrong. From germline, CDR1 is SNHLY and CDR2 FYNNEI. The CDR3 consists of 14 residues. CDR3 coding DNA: TGTGCCAGTGACAGAGGGGGACGGATGACTGAGCAGTTCTTC. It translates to CASDRGGRMTEQFF.

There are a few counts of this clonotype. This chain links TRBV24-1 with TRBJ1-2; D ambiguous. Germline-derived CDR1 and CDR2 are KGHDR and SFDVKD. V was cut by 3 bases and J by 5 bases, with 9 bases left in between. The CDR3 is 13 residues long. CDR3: CATSDEPAYGYTF. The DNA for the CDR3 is TGTGCCACCAGTGATGAACCTGCGTATGGCTACACCTTC.

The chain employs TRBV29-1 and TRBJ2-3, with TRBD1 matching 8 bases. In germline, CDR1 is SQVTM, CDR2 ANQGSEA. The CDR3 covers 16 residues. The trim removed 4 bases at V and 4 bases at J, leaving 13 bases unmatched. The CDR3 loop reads CSVGWSDRGLADTQYF. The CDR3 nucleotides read TGCAGCGTTGGTTGGAGCGACAGGGGTTTAGCAGATACGCAGTATTTT.

DNA for the CDR3: TGTGCCAGCAGCTTAGATGGGGGAATTGGAAACACCATATATTTT. Translating gives CASSLDGGIGNTIYF. This chain joins TRBV7-2 and TRBJ1-3; D may be TRBD1 (5 bases). Germline CDR1 reads SGHTA; CDR2 reads FQGNSA. Trimming took off 1 base at V and 3 bases at J, with 10 bases between the two ends. This CDR3 has 15 amino acids.

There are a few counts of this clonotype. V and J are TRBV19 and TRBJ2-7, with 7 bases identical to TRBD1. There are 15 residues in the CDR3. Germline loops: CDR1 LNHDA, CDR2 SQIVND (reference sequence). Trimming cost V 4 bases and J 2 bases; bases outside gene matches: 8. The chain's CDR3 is CASSTTTGVPYEQYF. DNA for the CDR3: TGTGCCAGTAGTACAACCACAGGGGTTCCCTACGAGCAGTACTTC.

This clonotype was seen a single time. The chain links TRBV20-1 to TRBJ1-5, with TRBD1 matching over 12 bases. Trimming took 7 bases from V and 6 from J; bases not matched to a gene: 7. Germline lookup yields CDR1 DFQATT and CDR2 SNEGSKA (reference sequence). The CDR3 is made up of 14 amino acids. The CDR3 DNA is TGCAGTGGTGGGACAGGGGGCTTCGGTCAGCCCCAGCATTTT. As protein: CSGGTGGFGQPQHF.